This TCR beta chain was recovered during a study of regulatory T cells in long-lasting Graves disease. Study summary: Graves' patients, diagnosed recently, had received antithyroid drugs under 3 months. General observations from the study: Owing to a sample size that was small, accuracy may have been reduced.

Specified time point: newly diagnosed GD, antithyroid drugs for less than 3 months. RNA extracted from PBMCs served as the sequencing template. Patients met American Thyroid Association criteria for Graves' disease. V was trimmed by 3 bases and J by 4 bases, leaving 17 bases between them. The germline V gene encodes CDR1 SGDLS and CDR2 YYNGEE. CDR3 length equals 16 residues. Ten or more counts support this clonotype. Its target is unknown. The TCR beta library used iRepertoire HTBI primers with Arm-PCR amplification of CDR3. TCRdb independently ran MiXCR on the multiplex PCR reads; one entry per CDR3 protein. The data hold some 560,000 distinct CDR3 sequences, with about 16% observed a single time. These same data were also listed under a study on T cells in Graves' hyperthyroidism and ophthalmopathy. From that paper: Progression to ophthalmopathy was predicted a median of about six months early.

The sequencing used peripheral blood mononuclear cells (PBMCs), collected at new diagnosis, from a patient treated with antithyroid drugs. The clonotype was recovered from a woman between 40 and 65 years old with Graves disease. The V call is TRBV9, the J call TRBJ2-1, with D perhaps TRBD2 (7 bases). CDR3 sequence reads: CASSADEGGRYNEQFF. As DNA, the CDR3 is TGTGCCAGCAGCGCCGATGAGGGGGGGCGGTACAATGAGCAGTTCTTC.